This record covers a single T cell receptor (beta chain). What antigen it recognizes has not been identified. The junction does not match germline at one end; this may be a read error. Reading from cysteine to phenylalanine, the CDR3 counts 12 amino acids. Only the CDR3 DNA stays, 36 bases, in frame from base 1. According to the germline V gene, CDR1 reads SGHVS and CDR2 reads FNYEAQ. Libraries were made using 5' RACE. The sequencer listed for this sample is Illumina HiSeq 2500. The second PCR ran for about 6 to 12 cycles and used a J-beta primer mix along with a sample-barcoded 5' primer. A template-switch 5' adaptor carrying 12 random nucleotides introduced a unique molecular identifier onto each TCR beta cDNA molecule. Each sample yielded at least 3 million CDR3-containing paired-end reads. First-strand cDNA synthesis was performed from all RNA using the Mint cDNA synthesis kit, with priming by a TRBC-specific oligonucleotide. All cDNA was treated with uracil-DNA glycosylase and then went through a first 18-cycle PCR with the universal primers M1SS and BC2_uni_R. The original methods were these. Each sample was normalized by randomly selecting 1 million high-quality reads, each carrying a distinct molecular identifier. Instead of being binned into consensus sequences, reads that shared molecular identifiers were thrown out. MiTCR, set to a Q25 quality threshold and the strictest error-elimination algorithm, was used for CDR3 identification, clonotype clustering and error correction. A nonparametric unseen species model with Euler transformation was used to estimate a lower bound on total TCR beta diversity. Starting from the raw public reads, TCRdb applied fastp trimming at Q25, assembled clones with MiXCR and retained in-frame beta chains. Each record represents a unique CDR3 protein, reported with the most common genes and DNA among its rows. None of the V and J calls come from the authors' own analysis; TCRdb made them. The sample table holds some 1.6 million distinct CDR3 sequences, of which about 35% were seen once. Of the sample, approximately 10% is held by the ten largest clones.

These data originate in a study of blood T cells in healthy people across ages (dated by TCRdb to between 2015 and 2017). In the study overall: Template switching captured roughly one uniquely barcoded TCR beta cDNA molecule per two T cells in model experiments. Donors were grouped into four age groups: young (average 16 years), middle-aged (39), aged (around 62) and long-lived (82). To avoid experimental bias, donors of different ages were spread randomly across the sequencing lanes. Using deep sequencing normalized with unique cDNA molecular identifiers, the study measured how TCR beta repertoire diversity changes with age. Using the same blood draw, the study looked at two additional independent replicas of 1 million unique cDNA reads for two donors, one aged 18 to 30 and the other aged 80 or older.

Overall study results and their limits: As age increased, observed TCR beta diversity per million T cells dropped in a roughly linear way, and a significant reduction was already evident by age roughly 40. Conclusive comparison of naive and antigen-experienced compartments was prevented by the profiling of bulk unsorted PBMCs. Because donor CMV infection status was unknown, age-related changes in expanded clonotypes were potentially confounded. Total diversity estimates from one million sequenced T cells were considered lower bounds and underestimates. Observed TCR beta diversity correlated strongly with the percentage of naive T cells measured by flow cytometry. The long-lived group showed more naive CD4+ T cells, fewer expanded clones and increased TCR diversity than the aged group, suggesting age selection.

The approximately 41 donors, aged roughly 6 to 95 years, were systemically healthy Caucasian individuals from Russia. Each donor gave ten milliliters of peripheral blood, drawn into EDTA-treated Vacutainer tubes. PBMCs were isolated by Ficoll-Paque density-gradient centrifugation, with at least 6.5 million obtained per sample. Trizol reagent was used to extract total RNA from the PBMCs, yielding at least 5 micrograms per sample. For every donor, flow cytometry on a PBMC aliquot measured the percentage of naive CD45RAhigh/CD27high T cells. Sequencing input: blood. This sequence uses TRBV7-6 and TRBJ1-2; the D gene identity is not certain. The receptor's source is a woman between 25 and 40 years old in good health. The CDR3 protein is CASGFPAGGYTF. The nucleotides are TGTGCCAGCGGCTTCCCCGCGGGGGGCTACACCTTC.